This T cell receptor beta chain was captured by sequencing in a study of T cells in Graves' hyperthyroidism and ophthalmopathy. J was trimmed by 4 bases and V by 1 base; bases with no gene match: 7. This CDR3 has 16 residues. The germline gives CDR1 LGHNA, CDR2 YSLEER. The investigators amplified TCR beta CDR3 regions from RNA transcripts. First-round RT-PCR targeting the TCR CDR3 was performed with the HTBI primer set. MiXCR was run by TCRdb on the multiplex PCR reads, yielding one entry per CDR3 protein. The sample consists of approximately 420,000 distinct CDR3 sequences, roughly an eighth of them appearing once. Uncontrolled infection, other autoimmune disease, pregnancy or lactation disqualified patients from enrolment.

Sequencing was done on a sample of blood. The sequence was obtained from a woman aged 18-35 years with Graves' hyperthyroidism. The rearrangement joins TRBV4-3 to TRBJ2-1; TRBD2 agrees at 7 bases. In nucleotides, the CDR3 is TGCGCCAGCAGCCAAGGTGCTAGCGGAGCTTACAATGAGCAGTTCTTC. Translation: CASSQGASGAYNEQFF.